This section outlines one TCR beta chain sequence together with its context. The antigen remains unidentified. Libraries were prepared by immunoSEQ multiplex PCR; TCRdb keeps only in-frame clonotypes and omits some of them. This sample has fewer than 180,000 clones, with 94% found just once. The data belong to a study of T cell responses to AZD1222 COVID-19 vaccine. About the research overall: Recipients boosted at about 4 weeks or about 12 weeks are pooled.

Notes on the study in general: Elevations in Spike-specific TCR breadth and depth followed administration of two AZD1222 doses. Among vaccine-associated CD4 TCRs, coverage spanned spike, with dominance at 160-218 and 743-854.

The receptor's source is an adult in good health. This specimen consisted of peripheral blood, obtained on day 0 of AZD1222 vaccination.

The CDR3 DNA reads as TGCAGTGCTAGTAATTTTCGTAGCAATCAGCCCCAGCATTTT. It translates to CSASNFRSNQPQHF. The gene calls are TRBV20-1 and TRBJ1-5; D gene ambiguous. The CDR3 contains 14 residues. V lost 3 bases and J lost 0, with 9 bases in between. From germline, CDR1 is DFQATT and CDR2 SNEGSKA (reference sequence).